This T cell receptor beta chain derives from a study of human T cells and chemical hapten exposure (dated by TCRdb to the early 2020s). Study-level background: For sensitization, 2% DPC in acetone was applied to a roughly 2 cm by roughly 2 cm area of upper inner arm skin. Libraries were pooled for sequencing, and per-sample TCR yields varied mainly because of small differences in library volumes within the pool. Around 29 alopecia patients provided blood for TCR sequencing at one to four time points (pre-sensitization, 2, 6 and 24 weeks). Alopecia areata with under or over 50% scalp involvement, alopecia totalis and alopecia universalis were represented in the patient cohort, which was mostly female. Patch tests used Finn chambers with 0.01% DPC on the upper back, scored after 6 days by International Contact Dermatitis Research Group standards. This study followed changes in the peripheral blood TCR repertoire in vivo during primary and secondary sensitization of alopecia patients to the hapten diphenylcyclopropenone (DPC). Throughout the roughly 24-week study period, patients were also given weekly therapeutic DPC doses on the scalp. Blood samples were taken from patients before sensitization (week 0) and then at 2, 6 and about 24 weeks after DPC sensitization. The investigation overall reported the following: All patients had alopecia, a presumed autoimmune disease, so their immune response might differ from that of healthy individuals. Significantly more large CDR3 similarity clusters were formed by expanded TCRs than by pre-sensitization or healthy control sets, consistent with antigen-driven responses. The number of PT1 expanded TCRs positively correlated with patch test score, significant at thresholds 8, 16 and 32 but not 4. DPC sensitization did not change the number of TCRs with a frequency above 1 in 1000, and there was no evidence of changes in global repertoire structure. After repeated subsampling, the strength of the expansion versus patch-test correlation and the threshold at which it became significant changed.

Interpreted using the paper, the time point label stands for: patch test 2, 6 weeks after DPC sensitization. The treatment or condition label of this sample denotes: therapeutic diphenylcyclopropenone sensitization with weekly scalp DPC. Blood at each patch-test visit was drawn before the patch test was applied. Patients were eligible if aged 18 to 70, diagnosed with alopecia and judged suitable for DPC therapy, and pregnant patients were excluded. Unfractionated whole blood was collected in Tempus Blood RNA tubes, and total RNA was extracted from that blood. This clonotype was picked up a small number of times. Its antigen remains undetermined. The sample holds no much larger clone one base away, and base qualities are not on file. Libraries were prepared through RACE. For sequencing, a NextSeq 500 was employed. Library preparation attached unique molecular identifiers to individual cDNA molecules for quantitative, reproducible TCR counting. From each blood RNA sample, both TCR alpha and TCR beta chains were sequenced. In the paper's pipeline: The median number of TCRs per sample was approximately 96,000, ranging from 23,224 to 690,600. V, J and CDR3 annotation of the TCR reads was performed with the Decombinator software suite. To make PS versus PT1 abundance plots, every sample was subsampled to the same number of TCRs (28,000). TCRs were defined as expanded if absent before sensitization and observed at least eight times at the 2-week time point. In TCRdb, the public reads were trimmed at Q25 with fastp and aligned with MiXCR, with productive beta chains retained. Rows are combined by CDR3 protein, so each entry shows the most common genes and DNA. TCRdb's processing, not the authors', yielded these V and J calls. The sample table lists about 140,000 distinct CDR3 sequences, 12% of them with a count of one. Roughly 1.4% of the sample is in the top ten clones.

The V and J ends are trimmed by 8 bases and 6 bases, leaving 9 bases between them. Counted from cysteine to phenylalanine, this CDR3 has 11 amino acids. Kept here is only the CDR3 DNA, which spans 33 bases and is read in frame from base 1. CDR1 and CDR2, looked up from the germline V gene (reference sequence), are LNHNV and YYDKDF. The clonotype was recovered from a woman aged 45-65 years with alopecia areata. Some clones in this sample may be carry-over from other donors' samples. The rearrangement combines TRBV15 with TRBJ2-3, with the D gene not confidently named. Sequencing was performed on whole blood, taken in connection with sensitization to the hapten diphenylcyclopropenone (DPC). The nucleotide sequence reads TGTGCCACCTCGCGGCGTGATACGCAGTATTTT. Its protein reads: CATSRRDTQYF.